These T cell receptor beta chains were read from a single sample in a study of regulatory T cells in long-lasting Graves disease. MiXCR, applied by TCRdb to the multiplex PCR reads, yields one record per CDR3 protein. This sample has over 650,000 distinct CDR3 sequences; approximately 31% occur once, and the top ten carry 40% to 55%. The sample consisted of peripheral blood mononuclear cells (PBMCs), taken when the disease was refractory, from a patient treated with antithyroid drugs. The receptors derive from a female donor with Graves disease. Both conserved end residues are part of each CDR3. The D gene is left open where the match is weak. Only some rows state a clone size, as once, few, many or a class for expanded clones.

TRBV9	-	TRBJ1-6	-	TGTGCCAGCAGCGTAGTCGACGGCGCCGTACCCCTCCACTTT	CASSVVDGAVPLHF
TRBV29-1	few	TRBJ1-1	-	TGCAGCGCCCTAAGGACAGCCATGAACACTGAAGCTTTCTTT	CSALRTAMNTEAFF
TRBV29-1	many	TRBJ1-2	-	TGCAGCGTTGACCAGGGGACCGACTATGGCTACACCTTC	CSVDQGTDYGYTF
TRBV5-5	few	TRBJ2-5	TRBD2	TGTGCCAGCAGCTTGGGGACTAGCCTCCAGACCCAGTACTTC	CASSLGTSLQTQYF
TRBV28	once	TRBJ1-1	-	TGTGCCAGCAGTTTGGTTCACACTGAAGCTTCCTTT	CASSLVHTEASF
TRBV11-2	-	TRBJ2-2	TRBD2	TGTGCCAGCAGCCCCGGGACTAGATACACCGGGGAGCTGTTTTTT	CASSPGTRYTGELFF
TRBV6-5	few	TRBJ2-2	-	TGTGCCAGCAGTTACGCCTCCCCGAACACCGGGGAGCTGTTTTTT	CASSYASPNTGELFF
TRBV2	many	TRBJ2-5	-	TGTGCCAGCAGTGGGAGAGAGACCCAGTACTTC	CASSGRETQYF
TRBV11-1	many	TRBJ2-5	-	TGTGCCAGCAGCTTAGGGGCCCTCCGGGAGACCCAGTACTTC	CASSLGALRETQYF
TRBV6-1	once	TRBJ2-7	TRBD2	TGTGCCAGCGGCCGGGGGGGGGACGAGCAGTACTTC	CASGRGGDEQYF
TRBV9	-	TRBJ2-7	-	TGTGCCAGCAGCGTCCTCGGGACAACCTTCTACGAGCAGTACTTC	CASSVLGTTFYEQYF
TRBV20-1	few	TRBJ1-1	-	TGCAGTGCTAGAGATCCTCAGGGGCTCGGGAACACTGAAGCTTTCTTT	CSARDPQGLGNTEAFF
TRBV7-9	few	TRBJ1-2	-	TGTGCCAGCAGCTTAGCGACAGCCTATGGCTACACCTTC	CASSLATAYGYTF
TRBV5-1	-	TRBJ2-7	-	TGCGCCAGCAGCTTACACCCGGCAGGGAGGATTTACGAGCAGTACTTC	CASSLHPAGRIYEQYF
TRBV2	-	TRBJ2-5	TRBD2	TGTGCCAGCACCTCTAGCGGGAGGATAGAGGAGACCCAGTACTTC	CASTSSGRIEETQYF
TRBV29-1	-	TRBJ1-4	-	TGCAGCGTTGCCCAAGGACCCAATGAAAAACTGTTTTTT	CSVAQGPNEKLFF
TRBV11-2	few	TRBJ1-2	TRBD1	TGTGCCAGCAGCTTAGGGGGGGCGACAGGGGCGGGATATGGCTACACCTTC	CASSLGGATGAGYGYTF
TRBV20-1	-	TRBJ1-1	TRBD1	TGCAGTGCAACCGACAGGGGAGGTCGTCTCACTGAAGCTTTCTTT	CSATDRGGRLTEAFF
TRBV5-1	-	TRBJ1-4	TRBD1	TGCGCCAGCAGCTTGTCGTTTGGCCGCACGGGTGGTGTGGACAGGTCGGATGAAAAACTGTTTTTT	CASSLSFGRTGGVDRSDEKLFF
TRBV7-9	-	TRBJ2-7	TRBD2	TGTGCCAGCAACTTGCCGGGACTAGGCAAGTACGAGCAGTACTTC	CASNLPGLGKYEQYF
TRBV4-2	-	TRBJ1-5	-	TGTGCCAGCAGCCCCGACAGATATAGCAATCAGCCCCAGCATTTT	CASSPDRYSNQPQHF
TRBV12-3/TRBV12-4	many	TRBJ1-1	-	TGTGCCAGCAGTTTAAAGGGTAGCGGCACTGAAGCTTTCTTT	CASSLKGSGTEAFF
TRBV5-1	-	TRBJ1-2	-	TGCGCCAGCAGCTTGGAGGCCCTGGATGGCTACACCTTC	CASSLEALDGYTF
TRBV10-2	-	TRBJ2-6	-	TGCGCCAGCAGGGAGGGTGTGGAAGGGGCCAACGTCCTGACTTTC	CASREGVEGANVLTF
TRBV20-1	-	TRBJ1-5	-	TGCAGTGCTTTCCGACAGGCGCCTAATCAGCCCCAGCATTTT	CSAFRQAPNQPQHF
TRBV9	-	TRBJ2-7	-	TGTGCCAGCAGCCCCCGGCCCGGGGGCTACGAGCAGTACTTC	CASSPRPGGYEQYF
TRBV12-3/TRBV12-4	-	TRBJ1-3	TRBD1	TGTGCCAGCAGTTTAAGGGGGACAGGGAAGGTGTATGGAAACACCATATATTTT	CASSLRGTGKVYGNTIYF
TRBV11-2	many	TRBJ2-6	-	TGTGCCAGCAGCTTAGCCAGGGTTGGGGCCAACGTCCTGACTTTC	CASSLARVGANVLTF
TRBV6-1	-	TRBJ1-2	-	TGTGCCAGCAGTGATGGGGTTGGCTATGTCTACACCTTC	CASSDGVGYVYTF
TRBV27	few	TRBJ1-5	TRBD1	TGTGCCAGCAGTTTATTATCCCCGGGACAGGGGGCCTACAATCAGCCCCAGCATTTT	CASSLLSPGQGAYNQPQHF
TRBV6-1	few	TRBJ2-7	-	TGTGCCAGCAGTGAAGTCAGGGCCTACGAGCAGTACTTC	CASSEVRAYEQYF